These 6 T cell receptor beta chains came from one sample sequenced in a study of glioma-infiltrating T cells after dendritic cell vaccination. The data were produced by immunoSEQ multiplex PCR, yet TCRdb's version contains in-frame clones alone and is incomplete. The table includes about 110,000 clones, nearly 90% detected once. Time point in this sample: after dendritic cell vaccination, including at tumor progression/relapse. The sample in question was blood, obtained after dendritic cell vaccination. The receptors derive from a human donor with glioblastoma.

The CDR3 DNA is TGCGCCAGCAGCTTGGACGGAGGCACTGGAAACACCATATATTTT. Protein sequence: CASSLDGGTGNTIYF. The chain joins TRBV5-1 to TRBJ1-3; no reliable D call. The CDR3 extends over 15 amino acids. Germline values: CDR1 SGHRS, CDR2 YFSETQ. V gave up 0 bases and J gave up 2 bases, with 9 bases separating them.

The rearrangement joins TRBV29-1 to TRBJ1-2; TRBD1 matches at 7 bases. Germline CDR1 SQVTM, CDR2 ANQGSEA. This CDR3 contains 17 residues. Trimming cost V 3 bases and J 6 bases; bases outside gene matches: 19. The CDR3 nucleotides are TGCAGCGTTGAGCCCGGGACAGACTACGAGTTTAGAGATGGCTACACCTTC. This encodes CSVEPGTDYEFRDGYTF.

This clone was counted a few times. This chain joins TRBV6-5 and TRBJ1-1, with D perhaps matching TRBD1 (5 bases). V shed 5 bases and J shed 6 bases, with 19 bases lying between them. This CDR3 has 15 residues. CDR1 MNHEY and CDR2 SVGAGI come from the germline V gene. CDR3 amino acids: CASSGFGQGRSEAFF. In DNA, the CDR3 is TGTGCCAGCAGTGGATTTGGGCAGGGTAGGTCTGAAGCTTTCTTT.

The chain combines TRBV6-5 with TRBJ1-6; D not certain. CDR3 length: 14 residues. V was cut by 2 bases and J by 7 bases, with 9 bases left in between. Germline V gene data show CDR1 as MNHEY and CDR2 as SVGAGI. The chain's CDR3 is CASSYPEANSPLHF. The CDR3 DNA follows: TGTGCCAGCAGTTACCCAGAAGCGAATTCACCCCTCCACTTT.

This chain connects TRBV7-9 to TRBJ2-1, with D hard to call. CDR1 and CDR2 from the germline V gene are SEHNR and FQNEAQ (reference sequence). This CDR3 contains 14 residues. The V and J ends lost 1 base and 9 bases respectively, with 13 bases between them. This CDR3 is CASSLVASMGEQFF. In DNA, the CDR3 is TGTGCCAGCAGCTTAGTGGCTAGTATGGGTGAGCAGTTCTTC. The complete variable domain, with remaining parts taken from reference TRBV7-9 and TRBJ2-1, reads DTGVSQNPRHKITKRGQNVTFRCDPISEHNRLYWYRQTLGQGPEFLTYFQNEAQLEKSRLLSDRFSAERPKGSFSTLEIQRTEQGDSAMYLCASSLVASMGEQFFGPGTRLTVL.

This chain connects TRBV19 to TRBJ1-2; D gene uncertain. The CDR3 has 16 residues. Germline V lookup: CDR1 LNHDA, CDR2 SQIVND (reference sequence). V was trimmed by 9 bases and J by 0 bases, leaving 20 bases between them. CDR3 nucleotides: TGTGCCAGCGGTGACACAAACCGAGCCCCTAACTATGGCTACACCTTC. This sequence encodes CASGDTNRAPNYGYTF.